This paragraph covers one T cell receptor (beta chain) sequence. The CDR3 runs to 16 residues. The trim removed 4 bases at V and 4 bases at J, leaving 10 bases unmatched. Germline V CDR1 and CDR2: DFQATT, SNEGSKA (reference sequence). The data belong to a study of T cells in Graves' hyperthyroidism and ophthalmopathy. Orbital computed tomography and thyroid ultrasound, together with serum TRAb and thyroxine and clinical symptoms, were used for diagnoses. Around 10 ml of fresh peripheral blood supplied the PBMCs. What was amplified from RNA transcripts were TCR beta CDR3 regions. Researchers ran a first-round RT-PCR on the TCR CDR3 using the HTBI primer set. One entry per CDR3 protein, called by TCRdb with MiXCR from the multiplex PCR reads. Of roughly 550,000 distinct CDR3 sequences listed, roughly 16% are singletons.

V usage is TRBV20-1 and J usage is TRBJ2-2; 9 bases line up with TRBD1. The material sequenced was blood. The receptor's source is a woman aged 30 to 39 with Graves' ophthalmopathy. CDR3 sequence: CSANLRDRVPTGELFF. The CDR3 nucleotides read TGCAGTGCTAACCTCCGGGACAGGGTCCCCACCGGGGAGCTGTTTTTT.